This T cell receptor (beta chain) was sequenced during a study of shared clonotypes between healthy human individuals. Study in general: With ages of 18 to 49, the donors were two women and a few men.

Whole-study findings and limits: Rarefaction showed that sequencing of sorted subsets was incomplete (despite large depth). Shared clonotypes: about 4.6% naive CD4, roughly 4% naive CD8, roughly 2.4% memory CD4, approximately 0.4% memory CD8.

Remarks on this clone: Its target is not known.

The CDR3 has 12 residues. J gave up 13 bases and V 3 bases, and 5 bases lay outside the gene matches. CDR1 and CDR2 from the germline V gene are LGHNT and FRNRAP. For each subset, genomic DNA was distributed in equal portions over several immunoSEQ plates. Using immunoSEQ multiplex PCR, the repertoire was profiled, and TCRdb retains in-frame clones only, with some absent. The sample consists of 800,000 or so clones, approximately 97% of them appearing once. It was CD45RO-negative cells, positively selected for CCR7, that made up naive CD8 cells, with terminally differentiated effector memory CD45RA+ cells excluded.

Specimen: naive CD8+ T cells sorted from blood. The V and J genes are TRBV12-5 and TRBJ1-1; 10 bases align to TRBD1. The sequence was collected from a young man in good health. The CDR3 nucleotides are TGTGCTAGTGGTTTTACGGGACAGGGGTTTTTCTTT. The encoded protein is CASGFTGQGFFF.